This passage covers 16 T cell receptor beta chains from one sample sequenced in a study of cytomegalovirus exposure and HLA in healthy donors. PCR amplification relied on 60 Vbeta primers (plus 13 Jbeta primers). Assay used: immunoSEQ multiplex PCR; TCRdb lists only in-frame clones, some missing. This table holds about 120,000 clones, 77% found once. The sequencing input was PBMCs. These TCRs come from a human donor in good health.

The chain carries TRBV10-1 and TRBJ1-2; D uncertain. V lost 4 bases, J lost 7 bases, and 13 bases lay in between. Germline CDR1 and CDR2: WNHNN and SYGVQD (reference sequence). The CDR3 is made up of 13 amino acids. The CDR3 DNA reads as TGCGCCAGCAGTGCAGGATCTCAAGGTGGCTACACCTTC. Translation: CASSAGSQGGYTF.

In its sample, this clone was seen a few times. The rearrangement joins TRBV7-2 to TRBJ2-7, with a tentative D call TRBD2 (6 bases). This CDR3 spans 13 amino acids. Germline loops: CDR1 SGHTA, CDR2 FQGNSA. V lost 5 bases and J 1 base, leaving 9 bases between the germline ends. In DNA form, the CDR3 reads TGTGCCAGCAGCGCGGGACCTTCCTACGAGCAGTACTTC. This translates into CASSAGPSYEQYF.

Only one count was recorded for this clone. This specimen includes other DNA sequences encoding the same CDR3. The rearrangement uses TRBV7-3 and TRBJ2-5, with D perhaps TRBD1 (6 bases). Trimming left V 4 bases short and J 5 bases short, with 14 bases between. The CDR3 is 14 amino acids. The germline V gene has CDR1 SGHTA and CDR2 FQGTGA. As DNA, the CDR3 is TGTGCCAGCAGCTCTACAGGGTTGACGGAGACCCAGTACTTC. Protein sequence: CASSSTGLTETQYF.

J is TRBJ2-2 and V is TRBV6-6; TRBD1 might be the D (6 bases). V was clipped by 8 bases and J by 4 bases, with 17 bases between them. Per germline, CDR1 MNHNY and CDR2 SVGAGI (reference sequence). The CDR3 loop spans 15 amino acids. The CDR3 DNA reads as TGTGCCAGCGAACTTCAGGGGTCGAGCACCGGGGAGCTGTTTTTT. It specifies CASELQGSSTGELFF.

This clone has just a few counts. The V gene is TRBV6-1, the J gene TRBJ2-1; 9 nucleotides match TRBD1. In germline, CDR1 is MNHNS, CDR2 SASEGT. Losses at the gene ends were 6 bases for V and 4 bases for J; bases not matched to a gene: 7. The CDR3 totals 15 residues. The CDR3 DNA reads as TGTGCCAGCAGCCCGGGGACAGGGCGGTACAATGAGCAGTTCTTC. This translates into CASSPGTGRYNEQFF.

V gene TRBV11-3 combines with J gene TRBJ2-3; 10 bases agree with TRBD1. CDR3 length equals 17 residues. Germline CDR1 is SGHNT and CDR2 is YENEEA. The V segment lost 5 bases and the J segment 1 base; nucleotides outside the gene matches: 9. CDR3: CASSPRTGGRGTDTQYF. CDR3 DNA: TGTGCCAGCAGCCCGAGGACAGGGGGACGTGGCACAGATACGCAGTATTTT.

CDR3 in amino acids: CASSSGGALNTEAFF. CDR3 sequence (DNA): TGTGCCAGCAGTTCGGGAGGAGCTCTGAACACTGAAGCTTTCTTT. This chain uses TRBV11-3 with TRBJ1-1, with no clear D. Germline-derived CDR1 and CDR2 are SGHNT and YENEEA. Trimming stripped 6 bases from V and 0 bases from J, with 14 bases between. CDR3 length equals 15 residues. The full variable domain, its missing parts supplied by reference TRBV11-3 and TRBJ1-1, is EAGVVQSPRYKIIEKKQPVAFWCNPISGHNTLYWYLQNLGQGPELLIRYENEEAVDDSQLPKDRFSAERLKGVDSTLKIQPAELGDSAVYLCASSSGGALNTEAFFGQGTRLTVV.

This sequence joins TRBV6-5 and TRBJ2-2; maybe TRBD2 (6 bases). The germline V gene has CDR1 MNHEY and CDR2 SVGAGI. The CDR3 extends over 13 amino acids. Trimming took 4 bases from V and 6 from J, leaving 9 bases between them. The DNA for the CDR3 is TGTGCCAGCAGTTTCCAGCGGGCCGGGGAGCTGTTTTTT. The encoded protein is CASSFQRAGELFF.

This chain links TRBV7-9 with TRBJ1-6; D call uncertain. Germline values: CDR1 SEHNR, CDR2 FQNEAQ (reference sequence). The V and J ends lost 3 bases and 7 bases respectively, with 19 bases between them. The CDR3 sequence is 17 residues long. CDR3 sequence: CASSLWNGAAINSPLHF. The CDR3 DNA reads TGTGCCAGCAGCTTGTGGAACGGAGCGGCCATCAATTCACCCCTCCACTTT.

DNA of the CDR3: TGTGCCAGCAGCCAAGCCCGGGACAGTTATAATGATGGTGGCTACACCTTC. Its translation is CASSQARDSYNDGGYTF. The chain combines TRBV14 with TRBJ1-2; TRBD1 aligns across 7 bases. Germline V gene data show CDR1 as SGHDN and CDR2 as FVKESK. The V segment lost 1 base and the J segment 7 bases; nucleotides outside the gene matches: 15. The CDR3 is 17 residues long. Supplemented by reference TRBV14 and TRBJ1-2, the full variable domain reads EAGVTQFPSHSVIEKGQTVTLRCDPISGHDNLYWYRRVMGKEIKFLLHFVKESKQDESGMPNNRFLAERTGGTYSTLKVQPAELEDSGVYFCASSQARDSYNDGGYTFGSGTRLTVV.

The chain carries TRBV7-6 and TRBJ2-7; TRBD2 aligns across 12 bases. This CDR3 is 16 amino acids long. The V gene end was trimmed by 2 bases and the J gene end by 3 bases; junction bases not matched to a gene: 5. Germline CDR1 reads SGHVS; CDR2 reads FNYEAQ. CDR3 DNA sequence: TGTGCCAGCAGCTTAAGTCCGGGACTAGCGGGCTACGAGCAGTACTTC. Amino acids: CASSLSPGLAGYEQYF.

The CDR3 protein is CASHPRASPAPGYEQFF. The CDR3 DNA sequence: TGTGCCAGCCATCCCCGGGCGTCCCCAGCCCCGGGGTATGAGCAGTTCTTC. This chain uses TRBV2 with TRBJ2-1; TRBD2 might be the D (5 bases). CDR3 length equals 17 residues. CDR1 and CDR2 from the germline V gene are SNHLY and FYNNEI. V was trimmed by 8 bases and J by 8 bases, leaving 28 bases between them. Drawing the rest from reference TRBV2 and TRBJ2-1, the complete variable domain is EPEVTQTPSHQVTQMGQEVILRCVPISNHLYFYWYRQILGQKVEFLVSFYNNEISEKSEIFDDQFSVERPDGSNFTLKIRSTKLEDSAMYFCASHPRASPAPGYEQFFGPGTRLTVL.

In DNA form, the CDR3 reads TGCGCCAGCAGACGGACAGGGGACACCGGGGAGCTGTTTTTT. Translating gives CASRRTGDTGELFF. The rearrangement joins TRBV5-1 to TRBJ2-2, with 9 bases fitting TRBD1. V shed 5 bases and J 3 bases; nucleotides not matched to a gene: 2. Germline CDR1 and CDR2: SGHRS and YFSETQ. The CDR3 contains 14 residues.

V usage is TRBV20-1 and J usage is TRBJ2-5, with no clear D. Trimming took 3 bases from V and 5 from J, leaving 7 bases between them. Germline values: CDR1 DFQATT, CDR2 SNEGSKA (reference sequence). This CDR3 comprises 11 residues. The CDR3 loop is CSARSWETQYF. In nucleotides, the CDR3 is TGCAGTGCTAGGAGCTGGGAGACCCAGTACTTC.

This clone was observed once. The sample carries other DNA sequences with the same CDR3. The V gene is TRBV28, the J gene TRBJ2-1; 9 positions agree with TRBD2. Germline loops: CDR1 MDHEN, CDR2 SYDVKM. V trimming: 5 bases; J trimming: 0 bases; junction bases outside the gene matches: 2. The CDR3 loop spans 15 amino acids. In nucleotides, the CDR3 is TGTGCCAGCAGTCTAGCGGGAAGCTCCTACAATGAGCAGTTCTTC. This translates into CASSLAGSSYNEQFF.

This rearrangement joins TRBV7-6 to TRBJ2-5; no clear D gene. V was cut by 2 bases and J by 4 bases, with 14 bases left in between. This CDR3 comprises 15 residues. Germline values: CDR1 SGHVS, CDR2 FNYEAQ. DNA for the CDR3: TGTGCCAGCAGCTTACAGGTCAGGTTTGCAGAGACCCAGTACTTC. It codes for CASSLQVRFAETQYF.